Each of the 17 T cell receptor beta chains below was sequenced from the same sample in a study of OX40 agonist ivuxolimab in advanced cancers. TCRdb's copy holds only in-frame clones and misses some; the assay was immunoSEQ multiplex PCR. The table lists approximately 92,000 clones, approximately 95% of them singletons, with around 2% in the top ten. The specimen comprised CD4+ or CD8+ T cells sorted from blood, sampled in a trial of the OX40 agonist ivuxolimab. These receptors were taken from an adult with an advanced solid tumor such as melanoma, head and neck, liver or kidney cancer.

The rearrangement joins TRBV9 to TRBJ2-4; 10 bases line up with TRBD1. The CDR3 is 14 residues long. The V segment lost 4 bases and the J segment 5 bases; nucleotides outside the gene matches: 3. Germline values: CDR1 SGDLS, CDR2 YYNGEE. The CDR3 is CASSPGTGENIQYF. CDR3 bases: TGTGCCAGCAGCCCTGGGACAGGGGAAAACATTCAGTACTTC.

This chain joins TRBV11-2 and TRBJ1-5; the D is unclear. CDR1 SGHAT and CDR2 FQNNGV come from the germline V gene. This CDR3 is built from 13 residues. The V and J ends lost 5 bases and 0 bases respectively, with 5 bases between them. The chain's CDR3 is CASSQYSNQPQHF. DNA for the CDR3: TGTGCCAGCAGCCAATATAGCAATCAGCCCCAGCATTTT.

This rearrangement joins TRBV19 to TRBJ1-1; D is perhaps TRBD1 (5 bases). Trimming took 9 bases from V and 4 from J, leaving 15 bases between them. Germline assignment: CDR1 LNHDA and CDR2 SQIVND (reference sequence). The CDR3 sequence is 13 residues long. This CDR3 is CASKGPGGTEAFF. DNA for the CDR3: TGTGCCAGCAAAGGACCGGGGGGCACTGAAGCTTTCTTT.

The genes are TRBV6-6 and TRBJ2-7, with 7 bases identical to TRBD2. V dropped 6 bases and J dropped 3; count of bases not matched to a gene: 11. Germline CDR1 and CDR2: MNHNY and SVGAGI (reference sequence). This CDR3 is 15 amino acids long. This CDR3 is CASSYRSGTYYEQYF. Here the CDR3 DNA reads TGTGCCAGCAGCTATCGCAGCGGGACTTACTACGAGCAGTACTTC.

A few counts support this clone. The gene calls are TRBV9 and TRBJ1-2; D unclear. Trimming removed 3 bases at V and 1 base at J, with 10 bases between. The CDR3 sequence is 14 residues long. The germline CDR1 and CDR2 sequences are SGDLS and YYNGEE. The CDR3 sequence: CASSEMSGNYGYTF. DNA of the CDR3: TGTGCCAGCAGCGAAATGAGCGGTAACTATGGCTACACCTTC. Together with reference TRBV9 and TRBJ1-2, the CDR3 gives the full variable domain: DSGVTQTPKHLITATGQRVTLRCSPRSGDLSVYWYQQSLDQGLQFLIQYYNGEERAKGNILERFSAQQFPDLHSELNLSSLELGDSALYFCASSEMSGNYGYTFGSGTRLTVV.

This chain joins TRBV28 and TRBJ2-7; tentatively, D is TRBD1 (6 bases). CDR1 MDHEN and CDR2 SYDVKM come from the germline V gene. Trimming cost V 7 bases and J 3 bases, with 19 bases left between them. There are 15 residues in the CDR3. CDR3 loop: CASKTGHTSLYEQYF. The CDR3 coding sequence is TGTGCCAGCAAGACGGGACACACGAGCCTCTACGAGCAGTACTTC. The complete variable domain, with remaining parts taken from reference TRBV28 and TRBJ2-7, reads DVKVTQSSRYLVKRTGEKVFLECVQDMDHENMFWYRQDPGLGLRLIYFSYDVKMKEKGDIPEGYSVSREKKERFSLILESASTNQTSMYLCASKTGHTSLYEQYFGPGTRLTVT.

The chain joins TRBV5-8 to TRBJ2-1; the D gene could be TRBD1 or TRBD2 (6 bases each). The CDR3 is 15 amino acids. Germline-derived CDR1 and CDR2 are SGHTS and YDEGEE. With 0 bases removed from V and 4 bases from J, the gap between germline ends came to 11 bases. The CDR3 DNA is TGTGCCAGCAGCTTGGGCGGGACATATTACAATGAGCAGTTCTTC. It is translated as CASSLGGTYYNEQFF.

The chain links TRBV27 to TRBJ2-7, with a weak D call TRBD1 (5 bases). This CDR3 has 14 residues. From germline, CDR1 is MNHEY and CDR2 SMNVEV (reference sequence). The V end was cut by 5 bases, the J end by 1 base, with 12 bases between. CDR3 sequence reads: CASSHQTDSYEQYF. CDR3 sequence (DNA): TGTGCCAGCAGTCACCAGACAGATTCCTACGAGCAGTACTTC.

A single count supports this clone. The chain employs TRBV7-9 and TRBJ2-1; perhaps TRBD1 as D (6 bases). CDR1 SEHNR and CDR2 FQNEAQ come from the germline V gene (reference sequence). This CDR3 comprises 15 residues. V was trimmed by 2 bases and J by 2 bases, leaving 10 bases between them. The CDR3: CASSLSSGAYNEQFF. The DNA for the CDR3 is TGTGCCAGCAGCTTATCGTCAGGGGCCTACAATGAGCAGTTCTTC.

The genes are TRBV2 and TRBJ2-2; the match to TRBD2 covers 15 bases. V was clipped by 2 bases and J by 7 bases; unmatched bases: 14. The germline V gene has CDR1 SNHLY and CDR2 FYNNEI. The CDR3 extends over 20 amino acids. CDR3 DNA sequence: TGTGCCAGCAGTGAACTAAGGGGACTAGCGGGAGGCTCAAGTGGCGGGGAGCTGTTTTTT. Amino acids: CASSELRGLAGGSSGGELFF.

The chain carries TRBV6-6 and TRBJ2-4; D gene ambiguous. There are 15 residues in the CDR3. The V gene's germline CDR1 is MNHNY and CDR2 SVGAGI (reference sequence). Trimming removed 6 bases at V and 0 bases at J, with 12 bases between. CDR3 protein: CASSLTSSAKNIQYF. In DNA, the CDR3 is TGTGCCAGCAGCCTGACCTCCTCAGCCAAAAACATTCAGTACTTC.

The chain uses TRBV11-2 and TRBJ1-4; D gene unclear. This CDR3 is 16 amino acids long. The germline V gene encodes CDR1 SGHAT and CDR2 FQNNGV. V was cut by 1 base and J by 0 bases, with 9 bases left in between. CDR3 sequence reads: CASSLGAGATNEKLFF. The CDR3 DNA reads TGTGCCAGCAGCTTAGGGGCAGGAGCAACTAATGAAAAACTGTTTTTT.

V gene TRBV5-1 combines with J gene TRBJ2-7; D is undetermined. Trimming removed 5 bases from V and 0 bases from J, with 18 bases in between. Germline assignment: CDR1 SGHRS and CDR2 YFSETQ. The CDR3 is made up of 16 amino acids. Written as DNA, the CDR3 is TGCGCCAGCAGGCCAGCACAAGGAGAGAGCTCCTACGAGCAGTACTTC. Its protein product is CASRPAQGESSYEQYF.

This chain joins TRBV7-6 and TRBJ2-7; D is possibly TRBD1 (6 bases). This CDR3 is built from 14 residues. Germline CDR1 and CDR2: SGHVS and FNYEAQ. V lost 3 bases and J 6 bases, leaving 15 bases between the germline ends. The CDR3, as DNA: TGTGCCAGCAGCTTTCACGACGTCAGGGGCGAGCAGTACTTC. It is translated as CASSFHDVRGEQYF. The whole variable domain, filled in from reference TRBV7-6 and TRBJ2-7, reads GAGVSQSPRYKVTKRGQDVALRCDPISGHVSLYWYRQALGQGPEFLTYFNYEAQQDKSGLPNDRFSAERPEGSISTLTIQRTEQRDSAMYRCASSFHDVRGEQYFGPGTRLTVT.

This CDR3 reads CASSLDRENYEQYF. The CDR3 nucleotides are TGTGCCAGCAGCTTAGACAGGGAAAACTACGAGCAGTACTTC. V gene TRBV7-2 combines with J gene TRBJ2-7; D is perhaps TRBD1 (6 bases). Trimming left V 1 base short and J 3 bases short, with 10 bases between. This CDR3 comprises 14 residues. The germline V gene has CDR1 SGHTA and CDR2 FQGNSA.

The chain has TRBV11-2 and TRBJ2-1; D may be TRBD1 or TRBD2 (6 bases each). With 4 bases removed from V and 7 bases from J, the gap between germline ends came to 23 bases. CDR3 length equals 17 residues. Germline CDR1 SGHAT, CDR2 FQNNGV. CDR3 nucleotides: TGTGCCAGCAGCTATGGGGGCGGGACTGCCACCGGGAATGAGCAGTTCTTC. It translates to CASSYGGGTATGNEQFF.

The DNA for the CDR3 is TGTGCCAGCTGTTCCCCCCGGACAGGCTACTACGAGCAGTACTTC. Translated: CASCSPRTGYYEQYF. J is TRBJ2-7 and V is TRBV28; 7 nucleotides line up with TRBD1. Germline V lookup: CDR1 MDHEN, CDR2 SYDVKM. V shed 8 bases and J 3 bases; nucleotides not matched to a gene: 13. The CDR3 loop spans 15 amino acids.